This T cell receptor beta chain derives from a study of shared clonotypes between healthy human individuals. Overall study context: Donors, aged 18 to 49, were a couple of women and three men.

Adult Caucasians living in Nashville, Tennessee made up all of the donors. This CDR3 contains 12 residues. The V end lost 4 bases, the J end lost 7 bases, and 11 bases lay between the germline ends. Germline assignment: CDR1 WNHNN and CDR2 SYGVQD (reference sequence). Method: immunoSEQ multiplex PCR; TCRdb's copy keeps in-frame clones and lacks some. The data contain over 2 million clones, roughly 95% of them seen just once; the ten biggest clones take up approximately 0.13%. The J gene is TRBJ2-7, the V gene TRBV10-1; no definite D call. This TCR was recovered from a man younger than 30 in good health. Sequenced sample: naive CD4+ T cells sorted from blood. The sample's subset: CD45RA+ positively selected. The CDR3 DNA follows: TGCGCCAGCAGTGTTAACTCAAGAGAGCAGTACTTC. This translates into CASSVNSREQYF.